Sequencing of this T cell receptor (beta chain) was carried out in a study of T cells in Graves' hyperthyroidism and ophthalmopathy. General study findings and limits: Ophthalmopathy, which appeared later, was predicted by the model a median 6.5 months before onset.

RNA transcripts yielded amplified TCR beta CDR3 regions. TCR CDR3 regions were first amplified by RT-PCR with HTBI primers. TCRdb re-called the multiplex PCR reads through MiXCR, storing one row per CDR3 protein. The sample yields over 400,000 distinct CDR3 sequences, around a fifth seen once. Pregnant or lactating patients were excluded, as were those with uncontrolled infection or other autoimmune disease. This clonotype was seen many times. The target antigen is unknown. V lost 7 bases to trimming and J lost 2 bases; unmatched junction nucleotides: 6. CDR3 length equals 14 residues. Germline V gene data show CDR1 as SNHLY and CDR2 as FYNNEI.

Sequencing used blood. V and J are TRBV2 and TRBJ2-7, with TRBD2 identical over 9 bases. This sequence was found in a woman in her 70s with Graves' ophthalmopathy. The CDR3: CASMRLAETYEQYF. The CDR3 DNA follows: TGTGCCAGCATGAGACTAGCGGAGACCTACGAGCAGTACTTC.